The 8 T cell receptor beta chains presented below share a single source sample, sequenced in a study of memory CD4+ T cells and cytomegalovirus serostatus. The sort gate was single viable CD3+CD4+CD8-CD45RO+ cells for memory CD4+ T cells. Sequencing was performed with immunoSEQ multiplex PCR; in TCRdb, only in-frame clones are kept and a portion is missing. The sample lists 55,000 to 65,000 clones; roughly 81% were seen once. The sample taken for sequencing was memory CD4+ T cells from blood. These receptors were collected from an adult in good health and CMV-seronegative.

The chain recombines TRBV30 with TRBJ1-2; 10 bases agree with TRBD1. Looked up from germline, CDR1 is GTSNPN and CDR2 is SVGIG (reference sequence). CDR3 length equals 14 residues. V dropped 4 bases and J dropped 4; count of bases not matched to a gene: 6. The CDR3 reads CAWTDRGQVYGYTF. Here the CDR3 DNA reads TGTGCCTGGACTGACAGGGGGCAGGTCTATGGCTACACCTTC.

A single count supports this clone. V is TRBV2 and J is TRBJ1-5, with D hard to call. The germline CDR1 and CDR2 sequences are SNHLY and FYNNEI. V was trimmed by 7 bases and J by 2 bases, leaving 12 bases between them. This CDR3 spans 14 amino acids. DNA of the CDR3: TGTGCCAGCATCCAAGGGCAGGGCAATCAGCCCCAGCATTTT. Its protein is CASIQGQGNQPQHF.

The chain has TRBV6-1 and TRBJ1-2, with 12 bases aligning to TRBD1. Germline V gives CDR1 MNHNS, CDR2 SASEGT. V lost 10 bases to trimming and J lost 6 bases; unmatched junction nucleotides: 12. The CDR3 is 15 amino acids. This chain's CDR3 is CATISRDRGQDGYTF. CDR3 DNA sequence: TGTGCCACCATTTCCAGGGACAGGGGGCAGGATGGCTACACCTTC.

The rearrangement links TRBV19 to TRBJ2-2, with TRBD1 as a possible D gene (5 bases). Trimming shortened V by 9 bases and J by 0 bases, and 14 bases separated the two germline ends. The CDR3 loop spans 15 amino acids. CDR1 LNHDA and CDR2 SQIVND come from the germline V gene (reference sequence). The CDR3 coding sequence is TGTGCCAGCTGTACTATAGGGGCGAACACCGGGGAGCTGTTTTTT. Its translation is CASCTIGANTGELFF. Full variable domain (remainder filled in from reference TRBV19 and TRBJ2-2): DGGITQSPKYLFRKEGQNVTLSCEQNLNHDAMYWYRQDPGQGLRLIYYSQIVNDFQKGDIAEGYSVSREKKESFPLTVTSAQKNPTAFYLCASCTIGANTGELFFGEGSRLTVL.

The genes are TRBV6-5 and TRBJ2-5; D is unclear. V was clipped by 8 bases and J by 2 bases, with 12 bases between them. The germline CDR1 and CDR2 sequences are MNHEY and SVGAGI. The CDR3 spans 13 residues. The CDR3 coding sequence is TGTGCCAGCCGCCTTTCCCTTCAAGAGACCCAGTACTTC. The encoded protein is CASRLSLQETQYF.

Worth noting for this clone: The same CDR3 can be traced to other DNA sequences in this sample. This chain uses TRBV2 with TRBJ1-5; TRBD1 matches at 9 bases. V was clipped by 3 bases and J by 2 bases; unmatched bases: 2. The CDR3 sequence is 15 residues long. The V gene's germline CDR1 is SNHLY and CDR2 FYNNEI. DNA for the CDR3: TGTGCCAGCAGTGACAGGACAGGGGGCAATCAGCCCCAGCATTTT. This translates into CASSDRTGGNQPQHF. The complete variable domain, with remaining parts taken from reference TRBV2 and TRBJ1-5, reads EPEVTQTPSHQVTQMGQEVILRCVPISNHLYFYWYRQILGQKVEFLVSFYNNEISEKSEIFDDQFSVERPDGSNFTLKIRSTKLEDSAMYFCASSDRTGGNQPQHFGDGTRLSIL.

This clone was seen more than once but under ten times. This chain connects TRBV5-4 to TRBJ2-1; the match to TRBD2 covers 11 bases. The CDR3 loop spans 17 amino acids. V shed 4 bases and J 0 bases; nucleotides not matched to a gene: 6. Germline V gene data show CDR1 as SGHNT and CDR2 as YYREEE (reference sequence). In DNA, the CDR3 is TGTGCCAGCAGCATGACTAGCGGGGCCGCCTCCTACAATGAGCAGTTCTTC. It codes for CASSMTSGAASYNEQFF.

This chain uses TRBV29-1 with TRBJ2-2, with D tentatively TRBD2 (6 bases). Germline V lookup: CDR1 SQVTM, CDR2 ANQGSEA. V lost 6 bases to trimming and J lost 0 bases, with 11 bases between them. This CDR3 has 14 residues. CDR3 coding DNA: TGCAGCGTCAGGTCGGGGGCGAACACCGGGGAGCTGTTTTTT. The encoded protein is CSVRSGANTGELFF.